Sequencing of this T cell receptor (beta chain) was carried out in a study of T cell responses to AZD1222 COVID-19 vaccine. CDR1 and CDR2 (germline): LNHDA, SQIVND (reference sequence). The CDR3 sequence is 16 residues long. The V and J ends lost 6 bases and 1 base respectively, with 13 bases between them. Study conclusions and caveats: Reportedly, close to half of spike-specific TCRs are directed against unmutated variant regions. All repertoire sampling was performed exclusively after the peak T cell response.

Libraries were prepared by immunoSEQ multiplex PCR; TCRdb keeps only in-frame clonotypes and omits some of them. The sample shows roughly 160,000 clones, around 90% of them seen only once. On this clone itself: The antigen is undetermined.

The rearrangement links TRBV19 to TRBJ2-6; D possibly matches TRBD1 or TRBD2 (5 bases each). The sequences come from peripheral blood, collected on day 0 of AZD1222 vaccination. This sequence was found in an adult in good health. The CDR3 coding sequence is TGTGCCAGTAGCCAGGGAACGGGGTCTGGGGCCAACGTCCTGACTTTC. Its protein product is CASSQGTGSGANVLTF.